This entry lists 28 T cell receptor beta chains sequenced from one sample in a study of cytomegalovirus exposure and HLA in healthy donors. It was with 60 Vbeta and 13 Jbeta primers that the PCR ran. The protocol was immunoSEQ multiplex PCR, while the TCRdb copy is restricted to in-frame clones and leaves out a portion. The repertoire consists of 70,000 to 95,000 clones, with 70% to 80% occurring once and the leading ten covering about 3.1%. Sequenced sample: PBMCs. These receptor sequences come from a man over 45 in good health and CMV-seronegative.

This chain uses TRBV5-6 with TRBJ1-3; D gene ambiguous. V was trimmed by 0 bases and J by 3 bases, leaving 4 bases between them. From germline, CDR1 is SGHDT and CDR2 YYEEEE. The CDR3 covers 13 residues. The CDR3 loop is CASSLVSGNTIYF. In DNA form, the CDR3 reads TGTGCCAGCAGCTTGGTCAGTGGAAACACCATATATTTT.

The chain recombines TRBV19 with TRBJ1-5; TRBD1 matches at 7 bases. Germline loops: CDR1 LNHDA, CDR2 SQIVND (reference sequence). The length of the CDR3 is 13 residues. V shed 6 bases and J 3 bases; nucleotides not matched to a gene: 2. CDR3 protein: CASRDRDNQPQHF. CDR3 bases: TGTGCCAGTAGAGACAGGGACAATCAGCCCCAGCATTTT.

The chain recombines TRBV2 with TRBJ2-3; 8 bases agree with TRBD1. There are 12 residues in the CDR3. Germline loops: CDR1 SNHLY, CDR2 FYNNEI. The V gene end was trimmed by 7 bases and the J gene end by 9 bases; junction bases not matched to a gene: 6. The CDR3 coding sequence is TGTGCCAGCACCCCGCCAGGGGGCACGCAGTATTTT. Translating it yields CASTPPGGTQYF.

The V gene is TRBV7-2, the J gene TRBJ2-5; 7 nucleotides agree with TRBD2. The J call may be incorrect, as the DNA end agrees better with TRBJ2-7. The length of the CDR3 is 17 residues. Germline CDR1 reads SGHTA; CDR2 reads FQGNSA. The CDR3 region has the DNA TGTGCCAGCAGCCCAGGGAGGGCCCTCCAGCCGTTCTACGAGCAGTACTTC. Encoded protein: CASSPGRALQPFYEQYF.

This clone was seen a single time. CDR3 bases: TGTGCCAGCAGTTTATCGTCAGGTATTCAGCCCCAGCATTTT. This codes for CASSLSSGIQPQHF. V usage is TRBV27 and J usage is TRBJ1-5; D is unresolved. Trimming shortened V by 0 bases and J by 6 bases, and 9 bases separated the two germline ends. The CDR3 runs 14 residues. Germline CDR1 MNHEY, CDR2 SMNVEV (reference sequence).

The chain has TRBV7-9 and TRBJ2-7, with D unclear. V lost 5 bases and J lost 0, with 11 bases in between. Germline-derived CDR1 and CDR2 are SEHNR and FQNEAQ (reference sequence). CDR3 length equals 14 residues. The CDR3 nucleotides are TGTGCCAGCAGCCGAGGCGGTAGCTCCTACGAGCAGTACTTC. It codes for CASSRGGSSYEQYF.

The rearrangement links TRBV28 to TRBJ2-2, with 10 bases identical to TRBD1. The germline gives CDR1 MDHEN, CDR2 SYDVKM. Unmatched junction bases numbered 8, after V lost 6 bases and J lost 7 bases. This CDR3 comprises 15 residues. In nucleotides, the CDR3 is TGTGCCAGCAGCCTGGGACAGGGGTTTGGCGGGGAGCTGTTTTTT. It yields the protein CASSLGQGFGGELFF.

V is TRBV28 and J is TRBJ2-3; the match to TRBD2 covers 9 bases. Germline CDR1 MDHEN, CDR2 SYDVKM. The CDR3 is 20 amino acids. V gave up 6 bases and J gave up 2 bases; unmatched junction bases: 21. CDR3 bases: TGTGCCAGCAGGCCTACTTTGCGGGGGGGACCCTTTCCTGTCACAGATACGCAGTATTTT. This sequence encodes CASRPTLRGGPFPVTDTQYF.

The V gene is TRBV28, the J gene TRBJ2-2; maybe TRBD2 (6 bases). CDR1 and CDR2 from the germline V gene are MDHEN and SYDVKM. V was cut by 3 bases and J by 6 bases, with 11 bases left in between. The CDR3 length is 14 residues. CDR3 in DNA: TGTGCCAGCAGTTTGTGGGACTTTTCCGGGGAGCTGTTTTTT. This translates into CASSLWDFSGELFF.

The gene calls are TRBV5-1 and TRBJ1-1, with TRBD1 identical over 8 bases. J gave up 6 bases and V 0 bases, and 10 bases lay outside the gene matches. This CDR3 is 16 amino acids long. Germline CDR1 and CDR2: SGHRS and YFSETQ. This chain's CDR3 is CASSLVPTGVGAEAFF. In DNA form, the CDR3 reads TGCGCCAGCAGCTTGGTGCCGACAGGGGTGGGCGCTGAAGCTTTCTTT.

The rearrangement uses TRBV10-3 and TRBJ1-6; 7 positions match TRBD1. Germline loops: CDR1 ENHRY, CDR2 SYGVKD. J gave up 8 bases and V 4 bases, and 8 bases lay outside the gene matches. CDR3 length: 15 amino acids. CDR3 region: CAISAQTGTYSPLHF. CDR3 nucleotides: TGTGCCATCAGTGCCCAGACAGGGACTTATTCACCCCTCCACTTT.

This clone was seen more than once but under ten times. The CDR3 spells CASSSEIRQFF. DNA for the CDR3: TGTGCCAGCAGTTCCGAGATACGGCAGTTCTTC. V gene TRBV6-5 combines with J gene TRBJ2-1; D gene unclear. Germline V gene sequence: CDR1 MNHEY, CDR2 SVGAGI. The CDR3 contains 11 residues. V was cut by 4 bases and J by 12 bases, with 10 bases left in between.

The rearrangement joins TRBV5-1 to TRBJ2-7, with TRBD1 identical over 7 bases. This CDR3 spans 16 amino acids. V trimming: 0 bases; J trimming: 6 bases; junction bases outside the gene matches: 12. Germline lookup yields CDR1 SGHRS and CDR2 YFSETQ. The CDR3 DNA is TGCGCCAGCAGCTTGGCCGCCACAGGGGACCTCGTCGAGCAGTACTTC. Amino acid sequence: CASSLAATGDLVEQYF. The full variable domain, completed using reference TRBV5-1 and TRBJ2-7, is KAGVTQTPRYLIKTRGQQVTLSCSPISGHRSVSWYQQTPGQGLQFLFEYFSETQRNKGNFPGRFSGRQFSNSRSEMNVSTLELGDSALYLCASSLAATGDLVEQYFGPGTRLTVT.

V and J are TRBV29-1 and TRBJ2-1; no clear D gene. The CDR3 has 11 amino acids. V lost 4 bases and J 5 bases, leaving 6 bases between the germline ends. The V gene's germline CDR1 is SQVTM and CDR2 ANQGSEA. CDR3 sequence (DNA): TGCAGCGTTGCCACAAACAATGAGCAGTTCTTC. Amino acids: CSVATNNEQFF.

The gene calls are TRBV30 and TRBJ2-7; 7 bases match TRBD2. Germline trimming cut 1 base from V and 0 bases from J; bases unmatched to any gene: 6. The CDR3 has 15 residues. CDR1 and CDR2 (germline): GTSNPN, SVGIG (reference sequence). The CDR3: CAWSGGGFYSYEQYF. CDR3 in DNA: TGTGCCTGGAGTGGCGGGGGTTTTTACTCCTACGAGCAGTACTTC.

The chain is built from TRBV28 and TRBJ1-5; D possibly corresponds to TRBD1 (5 bases). This CDR3 spans 13 amino acids. The germline CDR1 and CDR2 sequences are MDHEN and SYDVKM. V lost 7 bases and J 6 bases, leaving 13 bases between the germline ends. CDR3 sequence: CASTLGGGQPQHF. The CDR3 DNA reads as TGTGCCAGCACCTTGGGGGGTGGTCAGCCCCAGCATTTT.

The V call is TRBV18, the J call TRBJ1-2; D uncertain. Germline assignment: CDR1 KGHSH and CDR2 LQKENI. The length of the CDR3 is 13 residues. V shed 0 bases and J shed 2 bases, with 4 bases lying between them. Here the CDR3 reads CASSPPANYGYTF. CDR3 DNA sequence: TGTGCCAGCTCACCACCGGCCAACTATGGCTACACCTTC.

This clone has only a few counts. The rearrangement links TRBV2 to TRBJ2-3, with D possibly matching TRBD1 (6 bases). Germline V gene sequence: CDR1 SNHLY, CDR2 FYNNEI. V was clipped by 6 bases and J by 3 bases, with 16 bases between them. This CDR3 has 15 residues. In DNA, the CDR3 is TGTGCCAGCAGGACCGGACAGAAGCAGACAGATACGCAGTATTTT. Amino acid sequence: CASRTGQKQTDTQYF.

The rearrangement links TRBV5-1 to TRBJ1-5; D is perhaps TRBD1 (6 bases). CDR1 and CDR2 from the germline V gene are SGHRS and YFSETQ. This CDR3 is built from 14 residues. V was pared by 3 bases and J by 7 bases, with 14 bases between. In nucleotides, the CDR3 is TGCGCCAGCAGCTCGCAGCCAGGGGAGCAGCCCCAGCATTTT. Translation gives CASSSQPGEQPQHF.

The J gene is TRBJ2-3, the V gene TRBV7-8; weak D call: TRBD1 (6 bases). Germline CDR1 is SGHVS and CDR2 is FQNEAQ. CDR3 length: 15 residues. The V end was cut by 1 base, the J end by 0 bases, with 8 bases between. The chain's CDR3 is CASSLDRGSTDTQYF. The CDR3 bases are TGTGCCAGCAGCTTAGATAGGGGGAGCACAGATACGCAGTATTTT.

This clone was recorded once. The CDR3 region is CASSPLQDTEAFF. Written as DNA, the CDR3 is TGTGCCAGCTCACCGCTACAGGACACTGAAGCTTTCTTT. This rearrangement joins TRBV18 to TRBJ1-1; tentative D call: TRBD1 (5 bases). The V gene's germline CDR1 is KGHSH and CDR2 LQKENI. Trimming removed 3 bases at V and 3 bases at J, with 8 bases between. The CDR3 spans 13 residues. The entire variable domain, with the rest obtained from reference TRBV18 and TRBJ1-1, is as follows: NAGVMQNPRHLVRRRGQEARLRCSPMKGHSHVYWYRQLPEEGLKFMVYLQKENIIDESGMPKERFSAEFPKEGPSILRIQQVVRGDSAAYFCASSPLQDTEAFFGQGTRLTVV.

This clone was recorded a few times. The chain combines TRBV5-1 with TRBJ2-1, with 7 bases matching TRBD1. The CDR3 runs 16 residues. CDR1 and CDR2 from the germline V gene are SGHRS and YFSETQ. The V gene end was trimmed by 4 bases and the J gene end by 6 bases; junction bases not matched to a gene: 13. For the CDR3, the DNA is TGCGCCAGCAGCCAGTACACCGGGACAGAGGGCAATGAGCAGTTCTTC. Protein sequence: CASSQYTGTEGNEQFF.

The chain has TRBV7-9 and TRBJ1-5, with D possibly TRBD1 on 5 matching bases. Per germline, CDR1 SEHNR and CDR2 FQNEAQ (reference sequence). The CDR3 covers 14 residues. The V gene lost 5 bases and the J gene lost 4 bases, with 12 bases spanning the gap. In DNA, the CDR3 is TGTGCCAGCAGCCGGGACTCAGGGAATCAGCCCCAGCATTTT. Translated: CASSRDSGNQPQHF.

This clone was counted a single time. V usage is TRBV5-1 and J usage is TRBJ1-6, with D unresolved. CDR3 size: 15 residues. Germline V gene data show CDR1 as SGHRS and CDR2 as YFSETQ. V shed 3 bases and J shed 14 bases, with 21 bases lying between them. CDR3 sequence: CASSSDRTVFGTLHF. The CDR3 bases are TGCGCCAGCAGCTCGGACCGGACGGTCTTCGGGACCCTCCACTTT.

A single count supports this clone. CDR3 in amino acids: CASSPARDRPRDTQYF. The CDR3 DNA follows: TGTGCCAGCTCACCCGCCCGGGACAGGCCCCGAGATACGCAGTATTTT. V and J are TRBV18 and TRBJ2-3; 8 positions agree with TRBD1. Per germline, CDR1 KGHSH and CDR2 LQKENI. This CDR3 is 16 amino acids long. Trimming at V came to 3 bases and at J to 5 bases, leaving 10 bases not matched to a gene.

The chain has TRBV6-5 and TRBJ1-1; D might be TRBD1 (6 bases). Germline V gene lookup returns CDR1 MNHEY and CDR2 SVGAGI. The germline V and J ends were trimmed by 4 bases and 4 bases, with 13 bases remaining between them. The CDR3 covers 14 residues. The CDR3 DNA follows: TGTGCCAGCAGTTCGCGGACAGCTGTCACTGAAGCTTTCTTT. Its translation is CASSSRTAVTEAFF.

This CDR3 reads CASQTGGSGNTIYF. Here the CDR3 DNA reads TGTGCCAGCCAGACAGGGGGTTCTGGAAACACCATATATTTT. This chain uses TRBV6-1 with TRBJ1-3, with 9 bases aligning to TRBD1. The CDR3 is 14 residues long. Germline V lookup: CDR1 MNHNS, CDR2 SASEGT. V trimming: 8 bases; J trimming: 1 base; junction bases outside the gene matches: 3.

This rearrangement joins TRBV7-2 to TRBJ1-2; D not certain. The CDR3 consists of 11 residues. Trimming took off 7 bases at V and 4 bases at J, with 7 bases between the two ends. Germline-derived CDR1 and CDR2 are SGHTA and FQGNSA. For the CDR3, the DNA is TGTGCCAGCACTCCGTTCTATGGCTACACCTTC. As protein: CASTPFYGYTF. Supplemented by reference TRBV7-2 and TRBJ1-2, the full variable domain reads GAGVSQSPSNKVTEKGKDVELRCDPISGHTALYWYRQSLGQGLEFLIYFQGNSAPDKSGLPSDRFSAERTGGSVSTLTIQRTQQEDSAVYLCASTPFYGYTFGSGTRLTVV.